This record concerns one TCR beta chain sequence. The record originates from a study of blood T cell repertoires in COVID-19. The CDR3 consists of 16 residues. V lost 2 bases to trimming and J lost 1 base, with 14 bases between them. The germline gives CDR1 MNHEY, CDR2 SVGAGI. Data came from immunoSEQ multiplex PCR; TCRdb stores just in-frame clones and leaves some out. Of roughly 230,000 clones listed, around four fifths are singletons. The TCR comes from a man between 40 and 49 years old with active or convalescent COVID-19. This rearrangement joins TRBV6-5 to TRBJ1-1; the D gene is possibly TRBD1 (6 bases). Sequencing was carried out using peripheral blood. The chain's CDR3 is CASSYGRGLENTEAFF. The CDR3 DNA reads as TGTGCCAGCAGTTACGGCAGGGGCTTGGAGAACACTGAAGCTTTCTTT.